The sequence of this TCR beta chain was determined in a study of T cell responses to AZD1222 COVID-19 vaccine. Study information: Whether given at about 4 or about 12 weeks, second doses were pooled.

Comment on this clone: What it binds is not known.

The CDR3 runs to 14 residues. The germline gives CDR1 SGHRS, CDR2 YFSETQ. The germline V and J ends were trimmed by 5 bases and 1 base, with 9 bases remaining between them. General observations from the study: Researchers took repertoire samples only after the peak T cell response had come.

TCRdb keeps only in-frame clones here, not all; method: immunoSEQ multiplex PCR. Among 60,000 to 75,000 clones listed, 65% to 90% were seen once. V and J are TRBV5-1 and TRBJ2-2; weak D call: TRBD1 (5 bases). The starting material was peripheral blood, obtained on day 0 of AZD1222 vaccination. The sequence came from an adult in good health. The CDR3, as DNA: TGCGCCAGCAGTGGGCAGGGGAACACCGGGGAGCTGTTTTTT. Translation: CASSGQGNTGELFF.